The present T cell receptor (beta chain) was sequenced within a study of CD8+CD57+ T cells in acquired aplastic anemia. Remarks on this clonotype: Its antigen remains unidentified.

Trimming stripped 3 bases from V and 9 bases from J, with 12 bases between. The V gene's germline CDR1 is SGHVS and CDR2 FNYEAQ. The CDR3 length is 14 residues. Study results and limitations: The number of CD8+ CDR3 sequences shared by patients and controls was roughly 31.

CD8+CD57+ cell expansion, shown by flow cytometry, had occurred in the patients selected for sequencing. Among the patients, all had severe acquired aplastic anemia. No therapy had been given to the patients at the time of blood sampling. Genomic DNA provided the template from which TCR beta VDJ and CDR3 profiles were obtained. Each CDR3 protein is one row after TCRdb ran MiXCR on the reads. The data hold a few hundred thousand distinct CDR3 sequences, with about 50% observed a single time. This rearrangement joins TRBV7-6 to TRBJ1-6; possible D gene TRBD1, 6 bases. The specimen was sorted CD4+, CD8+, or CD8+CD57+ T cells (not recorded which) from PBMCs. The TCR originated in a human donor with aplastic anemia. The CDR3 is CASSLAGGLSPLHF. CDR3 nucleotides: TGTGCCAGCAGCTTGGCGGGGGGCCTTTCACCCCTCCACTTT. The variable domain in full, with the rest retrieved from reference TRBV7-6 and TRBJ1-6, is GAGVSQSPRYKVTKRGQDVALRCDPISGHVSLYWYRQALGQGPEFLTYFNYEAQQDKSGLPNDRFSAERPEGSISTLTIQRTEQRDSAMYRCASSLAGGLSPLHFGNGTRLTVT.